These 15 T cell receptor beta chains came from one sample sequenced in a study of T cells after posttransplantation cyclophosphamide. A marrow graft followed busulfan-fludarabine conditioning, with cyclophosphamide on days +3 and +4. Sequencing used immunoSEQ multiplex PCR; TCRdb keeps in-frame clones, though not all of them. Of some 840 clones in the sample, 45% to 55% are singletons; the top ten hold approximately 46%. The specimen comprised CD8+ T cells sorted from blood, sampled after allogeneic stem cell transplant with posttransplant cyclophosphamide. The receptors derive from a female patient between 55 and 75 years old who received an allogeneic stem cell transplant from a related donor and was CMV-positive. Some T cells here may be from the graft donor.

V usage is TRBV28 and J usage is TRBJ1-2; D might be TRBD1 (5 bases). Germline CDR1 is MDHEN and CDR2 is SYDVKM. V lost 3 bases and J 2 bases, leaving 10 bases between the germline ends. The CDR3 loop spans 14 amino acids. In DNA, the CDR3 is TGTGCCAGCAGTTTCAGGGTACAGAACTATGGCTACACCTTC. Its protein product is CASSFRVQNYGYTF.

V is TRBV7-2 and J is TRBJ1-1; D gene uncertain. The CDR3 contains 13 residues. The germline V gene has CDR1 SGHTA and CDR2 FQGNSA. V dropped 2 bases and J dropped 1 base, with 5 bases sitting between them. CDR3 loop: CASSLTGNTEAFF. CDR3 nucleotides: TGTGCCAGCAGCTTAACCGGGAACACTGAAGCTTTCTTT.

V is TRBV9 and J is TRBJ2-3; possibly TRBD2 for D (5 bases). CDR1 and CDR2 from the germline V gene are SGDLS and YYNGEE. V shed 0 bases and J shed 6 bases, with 8 bases lying between them. The CDR3 covers 13 residues. The CDR3 DNA sequence: TGTGCCAGCAGCGTAGGGACGGGGGATACGCAGTATTTT. Protein: CASSVGTGDTQYF.

The gene calls are TRBV5-4 and TRBJ1-1, with D unclear. V gave up 6 bases and J gave up 1 base, with 10 bases separating them. The CDR3 contains 13 residues. Germline lookup yields CDR1 SGHNT and CDR2 YYREEE (reference sequence). Here the CDR3 DNA reads TGTGCCAGCACCCCATCGGGGAACACTGAAGCTTTCTTT. It encodes CASTPSGNTEAFF.

This clone is deemed hyperexpanded. This sample also contains other DNA sequences that code for the same CDR3. This chain connects TRBV25-1 to TRBJ1-2; TRBD1 is a possible D gene (6 bases). The CDR3 is 12 amino acids. With 5 bases removed from V and 6 bases from J, the gap between germline ends came to 10 bases. Germline V lookup: CDR1 MGHDK, CDR2 SYGVNS. CDR3 in DNA: TGTGCCAGCAGTCCACAGGGTCATGGCTACACCTTC. It translates to CASSPQGHGYTF.

This clone occurred a few times. The rearrangement links TRBV19 to TRBJ2-7; 11 bases map to TRBD1. Germline V gene data show CDR1 as LNHDA and CDR2 as SQIVND (reference sequence). The V gene end was trimmed by 10 bases and the J gene end by 2 bases; junction bases not matched to a gene: 10. This CDR3 is built from 15 residues. CDR3 loop: CATRPGQGVPYEQYF. The CDR3 coding sequence is TGTGCCACCCGACCGGGACAGGGGGTTCCCTACGAGCAGTACTTC.

The chain links TRBV29-1 to TRBJ2-1; 8 bases agree with TRBD2. The CDR3 has 15 residues. Germline assignment: CDR1 SQVTM and CDR2 ANQGSEA. The V and J ends lost 0 bases and 3 bases, in that order; junction bases with no gene match: 4. CDR3 nucleotide sequence: TGCAGCGTTGAAGACGAAGCGGGGGTCTACAATGAGCAGTTCTTC. It codes for CSVEDEAGVYNEQFF.

The gene calls are TRBV19 and TRBJ2-2; possibly TRBD2 for D (5 bases). Germline V gene lookup returns CDR1 LNHDA and CDR2 SQIVND (reference sequence). This CDR3 region has 14 residues. Trimming removed 6 bases from V and 4 bases from J, with 12 bases in between. Here the CDR3 DNA reads TGTGCCAGTAGGCCTAGCCTAGGCACCGGGGAGCTGTTTTTT. Translation: CASRPSLGTGELFF.

The chain combines TRBV6-1 with TRBJ1-5; D remains unclear. CDR1 and CDR2 from the germline V gene are MNHNS and SASEGT. Trimming shortened V by 6 bases and J by 7 bases, and 7 bases separated the two germline ends. This CDR3 comprises 11 residues. The CDR3 DNA reads as TGTGCCAGCAGGCGGGAGCAGCCCCAGCATTTT. Protein sequence: CASRREQPQHF.

The chain is built from TRBV6-5 and TRBJ2-2; 8 bases agree with TRBD2. V shed 4 bases, J shed 8 bases, and the junction held 9 bases outside the gene matches. The germline CDR1 and CDR2 sequences are MNHEY and SVGAGI. The CDR3 totals 15 residues. The CDR3 nucleotides are TGTGCCAGCAGTTTTGGCGGGACTAGATCTGGGGAGCTGTTTTTT. Its protein product is CASSFGGTRSGELFF.

Turning to this clone: A read error may explain this, as a much larger clone is one base away. The chain employs TRBV5-1 and TRBJ2-5; D possibly corresponds to TRBD1 (5 bases). Looked up from germline, CDR1 is SGHRS and CDR2 is YFSETQ. Trimming removed 3 bases at V and 7 bases at J, with 13 bases between. The CDR3 consists of 13 residues. This CDR3 is CASSWGLSGTQYF. CDR3 coding DNA: TGCGCCAGCAGCTGGGGCCTAAGTGGGACCCAGTACTTC.

The chain employs TRBV2 and TRBJ2-7, with a weak D call TRBD2 (6 bases). Trimming cost V 6 bases and J 1 base, with 10 bases left between them. CDR3 length equals 13 residues. CDR1 is SNHLY, CDR2 FYNNEI, per germline. CDR3 sequence reads: CASREGSSYEQYF. CDR3 coding DNA: TGTGCCAGCAGGGAGGGGAGTTCCTACGAGCAGTACTTC.

The genes are TRBV6-1 and TRBJ2-7; a possible D gene is TRBD1 (6 bases). There are 15 residues in the CDR3. Between the trimmed V and J ends, which lost 4 bases and 0 bases, there was a span of 13 bases. CDR1 and CDR2 from the germline V gene are MNHNS and SASEGT. This chain's CDR3 is CASSGNRVSSYEQYF. The CDR3 nucleotides are TGTGCCAGCAGTGGAAACAGGGTTAGCTCCTACGAGCAGTACTTC.

The chain has TRBV4-1 and TRBJ2-1; TRBD2 matches 10 bases. The V gene end was trimmed by 1 base and the J gene end by 3 bases; junction bases not matched to a gene: 6. This CDR3 has 17 amino acids. The germline gives CDR1 MGHRA, CDR2 YSYEKL. The CDR3 loop reads CASSQVASGGIYNEQFF. CDR3 sequence (DNA): TGCGCCAGCAGCCAAGTGGCTAGCGGGGGCATCTACAATGAGCAGTTCTTC.

This clone was seen a few times. The CDR3 reads CASSLAGTSGLGTDTQYF. CDR3 nucleotide sequence: TGTGCCAGCAGCTTGGCCGGGACTAGCGGGTTAGGCACAGATACGCAGTATTTT. The chain joins TRBV7-3 to TRBJ2-3; 12 nucleotides align to TRBD2. This CDR3 spans 18 amino acids. Germline CDR1 and CDR2: SGHTA and FQGTGA. Germline trimming cut 3 bases from V and 1 base from J; bases unmatched to any gene: 8.